The 28 T cell receptor beta chains below all came from one sample that was sequenced in a study of blood T cell repertoires in COVID-19. Sequenced by immunoSEQ multiplex PCR; TCRdb stores in-frame clones only, minus some. Altogether roughly 340,000 clones are present, 85% to 90% being singletons, with the ten largest covering around 1%. Sequenced input: PBMCs or T cells enriched from blood (not recorded which). The origin of the receptors is a man aged 18 to 30 who had recovered from COVID-19.

The genes are TRBV6-2 or TRBV6-3 and TRBJ1-5; D is ambiguous. CDR1 is MNHEY and CDR2 is SVGEGT in the germline V gene. The V end was cut by 2 bases, the J end by 4 bases, with 9 bases between. The CDR3 extends over 14 amino acids. The CDR3 reads CASSYLGPNQPQHF. In DNA, the CDR3 is TGTGCCAGCAGTTACCTCGGTCCTAATCAGCCCCAGCATTTT.

The V call is TRBV25-1, the J call TRBJ1-5; 11 positions match TRBD1. Germline V gene lookup returns CDR1 MGHDK and CDR2 SYGVNS. The ends lost 2 bases at V and 5 bases at J; junction bases unmatched: 5. The CDR3 contains 16 residues. CDR3 region: CASSERGTGGDQPQHF. The CDR3, as DNA: TGTGCCAGCAGTGAAAGGGGGACAGGGGGGGATCAGCCCCAGCATTTT. The whole variable domain, remainder taken from reference TRBV25-1 and TRBJ1-5, is EADIYQTPRYLVIGTGKKITLECSQTMGHDKMYWYQQDPGMELHLIHYSYGVNSTEKGDLSSESTVSRIRTEHFPLTLESARPSHTSQYLCASSERGTGGDQPQHFGDGTRLSIL.

This chain uses TRBV4-3 with TRBJ2-5, with a tentative D call TRBD2 (6 bases). Germline CDR1 reads LGHNA; CDR2 reads YSLEER. The CDR3 is made up of 13 amino acids. V lost 4 bases, J lost 5 bases, and 11 bases lay in between. The CDR3 DNA sequence: TGCGCCAGCAGCCCGCGCGGGACGGAGACCCAGTACTTC. Translation: CASSPRGTETQYF.

The rearrangement links TRBV24-1 to TRBJ2-7, with D uncertain. The CDR3 totals 13 residues. From germline, CDR1 is KGHDR and CDR2 SFDVKD. Trimming left V 10 bases short and J 4 bases short, with 16 bases between. The CDR3 coding sequence is TGTGCCACGAGTCTTCCCGGTTCATACGAGCAGTACTTC. It codes for CATSLPGSYEQYF.

The sample holds a few counts of this clone. The rearrangement joins TRBV28 to TRBJ2-2, with D possibly TRBD2 on 5 matching bases. The ends were cut back, 6 bases at V and 0 bases at J, with 20 bases in the middle. Germline CDR1 reads MDHEN; CDR2 reads SYDVKM. The CDR3 runs 18 residues. The CDR3, as DNA: TGTGCCAGCAGAAACCTAGTGTTGCGGACTTCGAACACCGGGGAGCTGTTTTTT. As protein: CASRNLVLRTSNTGELFF.

This chain uses TRBV19 with TRBJ2-1; D not certain. Germline lookup yields CDR1 LNHDA and CDR2 SQIVND (reference sequence). The length of the CDR3 is 13 residues. V lost 7 bases and J lost 0, with 7 bases in between. The chain's CDR3 is CASTKSSYNEQFF. Here the CDR3 DNA reads TGTGCCAGTACTAAGAGCTCCTACAATGAGCAGTTCTTC.

This chain connects TRBV6-5 to TRBJ1-1; no reliable D call. The ends were cut back, 11 bases at V and 0 bases at J, with 10 bases in the middle. CDR1 is MNHEY and CDR2 is SVGAGI in the germline V gene. CDR3 length equals 12 residues. The CDR3 region has the DNA TGTGCCTCACACCGTCTGAACACTGAAGCTTTCTTT. This codes for CASHRLNTEAFF.

This chain uses TRBV6-6 with TRBJ1-2; 7 bases fit TRBD1. The CDR3 is made up of 17 amino acids. Germline-derived CDR1 and CDR2 are MNHNY and SVGAGI (reference sequence). Trimming removed 5 bases from V and 0 bases from J; junction bases left unmatched: 12. The CDR3 loop is CASSPTGTANANYGYTF. The CDR3 DNA is TGTGCCAGCAGTCCGACCGGGACAGCCAATGCTAACTATGGCTACACCTTC.

The V gene is TRBV18, the J gene TRBJ1-2; 9 nucleotides line up with TRBD1. Germline V lookup: CDR1 KGHSH, CDR2 LQKENI. V was clipped by 5 bases and J by 2 bases; unmatched bases: 6. The CDR3 loop spans 15 amino acids. CDR3 in DNA: TGTGCCAGCTCAAAAGGACAGGGGACCAACTATGGCTACACCTTC. Translation: CASSKGQGTNYGYTF.

The chain carries TRBV3-1 (or the pseudogene TRBV3-2) and TRBJ1-6, with TRBD1 identical over 8 bases. This CDR3 is 15 amino acids long. Germline V gives CDR1 LGHDT, CDR2 YNNKEL (reference sequence). After removal of 2 bases from V and 6 bases from J, the junction contained 3 bases not matched to a gene. CDR3 sequence reads: CASSQLGTGNSPLHF. The CDR3 DNA follows: TGTGCCAGCAGCCAACTTGGGACAGGTAATTCACCCCTCCACTTT.

The chain uses TRBV6-1 and TRBJ1-1; TRBD1 matches at 7 bases. CDR3 length: 17 residues. J gave up 4 bases and V 2 bases, and 13 bases lay outside the gene matches. Germline loops: CDR1 MNHNS, CDR2 SASEGT. The CDR3 spells CASSERPDRVGGTEAFF. The CDR3 DNA sequence: TGTGCCAGCAGTGAACGGCCCGACAGGGTCGGTGGCACTGAAGCTTTCTTT.

The chain couples TRBV11-2 to TRBJ1-5; 7 bases match TRBD1. CDR3 length: 16 residues. The trim removed 5 bases at V and 6 bases at J, leaving 13 bases unmatched. CDR1 is SGHAT and CDR2 is FQNNGV in the germline V gene. The CDR3 region is CASSPGQEGIGQPQHF. CDR3 DNA sequence: TGTGCCAGCAGCCCAGGACAGGAAGGTATAGGTCAGCCCCAGCATTTT.

This chain links TRBV16 with TRBJ2-7, with D maybe TRBD1 (6 bases). The V end lost 2 bases, the J end lost 2 bases, and 13 bases lay between the germline ends. The germline V gene encodes CDR1 KGHSY and CDR2 FQNENV. This CDR3 spans 15 amino acids. For the CDR3, the DNA is TGTGCCAGCAGCCAAGGGCAGGGGTGGACCTACGAGCAGTACTTC. Its protein is CASSQGQGWTYEQYF. The full variable domain, completed using reference TRBV16 and TRBJ2-7, is GEEVAQTPKHLVRGEGQKAKLYCAPIKGHSYVFWYQQVLKNEFKFLISFQNENVFDETGMPKERFSAKCLPNSPCSLEIQATKLEDSAVYFCASSQGQGWTYEQYFGPGTRLTVT.

V gene TRBV5-6 combines with J gene TRBJ1-4; TRBD1 might be the D (5 bases). Germline V gene data show CDR1 as SGHDT and CDR2 as YYEEEE. The CDR3 has 14 amino acids. Trimming pared 0 bases from V and 8 bases from J, leaving 11 bases between. The CDR3 reads CASSLAGGNEKLFF. CDR3 DNA sequence: TGTGCCAGCAGCTTGGCTGGGGGGAACGAAAAACTGTTTTTT.

This sequence joins TRBV9 and TRBJ1-1, with TRBD1 as a possible D gene (6 bases). CDR3 length: 14 amino acids. Trimming cost V 2 bases and J 5 bases, with 13 bases left between them. Germline CDR1 is SGDLS and CDR2 is YYNGEE. CDR3 sequence reads: CASSVQGGGTEAFF. The CDR3 DNA reads TGTGCCAGCAGCGTTCAGGGAGGGGGAACTGAAGCTTTCTTT.

The V and J genes are TRBV13 and TRBJ2-2, with 10 bases aligning to TRBD2. This CDR3 contains 16 residues. CDR1 is PRHDT, CDR2 FYEKMQ, per germline (reference sequence). The ends lost 5 bases at V and 3 bases at J; junction bases unmatched: 6. In DNA form, the CDR3 reads TGTGCCAGCAGCCTCGGACTAGCGGCCCACACCGGGGAGCTGTTTTTT. Translated: CASSLGLAAHTGELFF.

This clone was observed a handful of times. J is TRBJ1-5 and V is TRBV28, with 9 bases lining up with TRBD1. This CDR3 has 14 amino acids. The V segment lost 6 bases and the J segment 6 bases; nucleotides outside the gene matches: 6. Germline CDR1 and CDR2: MDHEN and SYDVKM. CDR3 in amino acids: CASSAGTGSQPQHF. In nucleotides, the CDR3 is TGTGCCAGCAGCGCCGGGACAGGGAGTCAGCCCCAGCATTTT.

The chain combines TRBV6-5 with TRBJ2-7; maybe TRBD1 (6 bases). This CDR3 spans 13 amino acids. Germline V gene data show CDR1 as MNHEY and CDR2 as SVGAGI. V lost 6 bases and J lost 0, with 9 bases in between. As DNA, the CDR3 is TGTGCCAGCAGGACAGGTTTCTCCTACGAGCAGTACTTC. This codes for CASRTGFSYEQYF.

The chain uses TRBV4-3 and TRBJ2-3; 12 bases are a match to TRBD2. This CDR3 is built from 18 residues. The junction had 9 bases not matched to a gene; V was cut back by 3 bases and J by 2 bases. The germline V gene has CDR1 LGHNA and CDR2 YSLEER. Here the CDR3 DNA reads TGCGCCAGCAGCCAGGACTCGACTAGCGGGAGTGTCACAGATACGCAGTATTTT. Protein sequence: CASSQDSTSGSVTDTQYF.

This clone was detected once. The chain employs TRBV28 and TRBJ1-1; tentatively, D is TRBD1 (5 bases). The V and J ends lost 6 bases and 7 bases respectively, with 21 bases between them. Germline assignment: CDR1 MDHEN and CDR2 SYDVKM. The CDR3 totals 15 residues. The CDR3 is CASSWGGSPQIEAFF. CDR3 nucleotide sequence: TGTGCCAGCAGCTGGGGCGGGAGTCCCCAAATTGAAGCTTTCTTT. Complete variable domain (other parts from reference TRBV28 and TRBJ1-1): DVKVTQSSRYLVKRTGEKVFLECVQDMDHENMFWYRQDPGLGLRLIYFSYDVKMKEKGDIPEGYSVSREKKERFSLILESASTNQTSMYLCASSWGGSPQIEAFFGQGTRLTVV.

V gene TRBV6-2 or TRBV6-3 combines with J gene TRBJ1-1; no clear D. The CDR3 consists of 12 residues. Germline V gene sequence: CDR1 MNHEY, CDR2 SVGEGT. V was clipped by 2 bases and J by 4 bases, with 5 bases between them. The CDR3 DNA follows: TGTGCCAGCAGTTACGGCAGCACTGAAGCTTTCTTT. Its translation: CASSYGSTEAFF.

This clone was observed at least ten times. The gene calls are TRBV4-2 and TRBJ2-2; 15 nucleotides agree with TRBD2. The CDR3 covers 16 residues. Germline assignment: CDR1 LGHNA and CDR2 YNFKEQ. V lost 4 bases to trimming and J lost 6 bases; unmatched junction nucleotides: 3. CDR3: CASSPGLAGGPGELFF. CDR3 bases: TGTGCCAGCAGCCCGGGACTAGCGGGGGGTCCCGGGGAGCTGTTTTTT.

The genes are TRBV5-6 and TRBJ1-2; possibly TRBD1 for D (6 bases). The CDR3 totals 12 residues. Trimming stripped 5 bases from V and 8 bases from J, with 13 bases between. CDR1 is SGHDT and CDR2 is YYEEEE in the germline V gene. This chain's CDR3 is CASSIQGGGYTF. The CDR3 coding sequence is TGTGCCAGCAGTATACAGGGTGGAGGCTACACCTTC.

This clone turned up a few times. CDR3 loop: CASSVMGDRNQPQHF. CDR3 bases: TGTGCCAGCAGCGTAATGGGAGACCGCAATCAGCCCCAGCATTTT. The chain uses TRBV9 and TRBJ1-5; D unclear. This CDR3 is built from 15 residues. The germline V gene encodes CDR1 SGDLS and CDR2 YYNGEE. The V gene lost 1 base and the J gene lost 2 bases, with 10 bases spanning the gap.

This clone has just one count. The rearrangement joins TRBV28 to TRBJ1-3; no clear D gene. There are 12 residues in the CDR3. The V end was cut by 3 bases, the J end by 5 bases, with 5 bases between. Germline CDR1 is MDHEN and CDR2 is SYDVKM. The CDR3 coding sequence is TGTGCCAGCAGTTTGTACAGAAACACCATATATTTT. This encodes CASSLYRNTIYF. Full variable domain (outside the CDR3, taken from reference TRBV28 and TRBJ1-3): DVKVTQSSRYLVKRTGEKVFLECVQDMDHENMFWYRQDPGLGLRLIYFSYDVKMKEKGDIPEGYSVSREKKERFSLILESASTNQTSMYLCASSLYRNTIYFGEGSWLTVV.

J is TRBJ2-2 and V is TRBV11-3, with 9 bases aligning to TRBD1. With 1 base clipped from V and 4 bases from J, the junction kept 10 bases outside the gene matches. CDR1 and CDR2 (germline): SGHNT, YENEEA. The CDR3 is 18 residues long. The DNA for the CDR3 is TGTGCCAGCAGCTTAGGGACAGGGGACTATCGAGGCACCGGGGAGCTGTTTTTT. Its translation is CASSLGTGDYRGTGELFF.

The chain is built from TRBV6-5 and TRBJ1-4; no definite D call. V was pared by 0 bases and J by 8 bases, with 16 bases between. Germline assignment: CDR1 MNHEY and CDR2 SVGAGI. There are 16 residues in the CDR3. CDR3: CASSYSSNSVGEKLFF. DNA for the CDR3: TGTGCCAGCAGTTACTCGAGTAATAGCGTCGGCGAAAAACTGTTTTTT.

This clone was observed a few times. The rearrangement joins TRBV6-5 to TRBJ1-1; possible D gene TRBD1, 6 bases. The CDR3 length is 14 residues. V lost 6 bases and J 1 base, leaving 12 bases between the germline ends. Germline lookup yields CDR1 MNHEY and CDR2 SVGAGI. The chain's CDR3 is CASRRAGANTEAFF. CDR3 DNA sequence: TGTGCCAGCAGGAGGGCAGGGGCGAACACTGAAGCTTTCTTT.